A single sample is the source of the 13 T cell receptor beta chains below, sequenced in a study of blood T cells in healthy people across ages. For the second PCR, which ran for 7 to 11 cycles, a sample-barcoded 5' primer and a J-beta primer mix were used. TCRdb analysed the 5' RACE reads with MiXCR anew, one entry per CDR3 protein. The table includes about 1,600,000 distinct CDR3 sequences, roughly 45% detected once. The sample consisted of blood. The receptors shown here come from a woman between 18 and 30 years old in good health.

The chain joins TRBV20-1 to TRBJ1-4, with D hard to call. The CDR3 consists of 11 residues. From germline, CDR1 is DFQATT and CDR2 SNEGSKA (reference sequence). The V gene lost 8 bases and the J gene lost 5 bases, with 9 bases spanning the gap. Here the CDR3 DNA reads TGCAGTCAGCAGTACAATGAAAAACTGTTTTTT. Its translation: CSQQYNEKLFF.

The chain couples TRBV7-2 to TRBJ1-1; D is unclear. Trimming removed 3 bases at V and 5 bases at J, with 19 bases between. CDR3 length: 16 residues. The germline V gene has CDR1 SGHTA and CDR2 FQGNSA. In nucleotides, the CDR3 is TGTGCCAGCAGCTTTGCCCCCCAGATGGGGTCTACTGAAGCTTTCTTT. The encoded protein is CASSFAPQMGSTEAFF.

The rearrangement uses TRBV6-2 or TRBV6-3 and TRBJ2-5, with 8 bases that match TRBD2. The closer fit of TRBJ2-7 to the DNA end suggests the J call may be wrong. The CDR3 runs 14 residues. The germline V gene has CDR1 MNHEY and CDR2 SVGEGT. This chain's CDR3 is CASKPGLVSNEQYF. The CDR3 DNA is TGTGCCAGCAAACCGGGACTAGTATCAAACGAGCAGTACTTC.

This clonotype has a handful of counts. This rearrangement joins TRBV2 to TRBJ1-2; D is perhaps TRBD1 (6 bases). In germline, CDR1 is SNHLY, CDR2 FYNNEI. The V end lost 4 bases, the J end lost 4 bases, and 19 bases lay between the germline ends. The CDR3 totals 16 residues. In DNA, the CDR3 is TGTGCCAGCAGTGTGGTAGGGCCAGGGGCGGCCTATGGCTACACCTTC. It yields the protein CASSVVGPGAAYGYTF.

This clonotype has only a few counts. V is TRBV15 and J is TRBJ2-1; 8 nucleotides match TRBD2. The J call may be wrong; the DNA end is better matched by TRBJ2-7. Germline V gives CDR1 LNHNV, CDR2 YYDKDF (reference sequence). CDR3 length equals 17 residues. CDR3 residues: CATSRSPGGPSYNEQYF. The CDR3 nucleotides read TGTGCCACCAGCAGAAGCCCGGGAGGGCCGTCCTACAATGAGCAGTACTTC.

This sequence joins TRBV20-1 and TRBJ2-5; 11 nucleotides align to TRBD2. Germline CDR1 and CDR2: DFQATT and SNEGSKA (reference sequence). This CDR3 spans 13 amino acids. The V gene end was trimmed by 4 bases and the J gene end by 3 bases; junction bases not matched to a gene: 1. This CDR3 is CSAKGLAEETQYF. The CDR3 DNA reads TGCAGTGCTAAGGGACTAGCGGAAGAGACCCAGTACTTC.

This sequence joins TRBV7-9 and TRBJ2-1; TRBD2 agrees at 7 bases. Germline V CDR1 and CDR2: SEHNR, FQNEAQ (reference sequence). After removal of 7 bases from V and 2 bases from J, the junction contained 8 bases not matched to a gene. CDR3 size: 15 residues. The CDR3 nucleotides are TGTGCCAGCATCCACGCCGGGACTACCTACAATGAGCAGTTCTTC. Translation: CASIHAGTTYNEQFF.

The chain is built from TRBV11-2 and TRBJ2-1; D gene unclear. CDR1 is SGHAT, CDR2 FQNNGV, per germline. The germline V and J ends were trimmed by 7 bases and 0 bases, with 13 bases remaining between them. The length of the CDR3 is 15 residues. The CDR3, as DNA: TGTGCCAGCATCGTGAGCCCATACTCCTACAATGAGCAGTTCTTC. This translates into CASIVSPYSYNEQFF.

The chain carries TRBV24-1 and TRBJ2-1; D gene ambiguous. V lost 2 bases to trimming and J lost 9 bases, with 13 bases between them. Germline lookup yields CDR1 KGHDR and CDR2 SFDVKD. CDR3 size: 14 residues. The CDR3 loop reads CATSDSVTLGEQFF. The CDR3 nucleotides read TGTGCCACCAGTGATTCGGTAACACTTGGTGAGCAGTTCTTC.

V is TRBV18 and J is TRBJ1-2; 9 nucleotides align to TRBD1. J was trimmed by 6 bases and V by 8 bases; bases with no gene match: 7. The germline V gene has CDR1 KGHSH and CDR2 LQKENI. This CDR3 contains 13 residues. The CDR3 coding sequence is TGTGCCAGCGCGACAGGGGGGCGCGATGGCTACACCTTC. Protein sequence: CASATGGRDGYTF.

This clonotype has just a few counts. The rearrangement joins TRBV20-1 to TRBJ2-7; 11 bases are a match to TRBD1. Germline values: CDR1 DFQATT, CDR2 SNEGSKA (reference sequence). V gave up 6 bases and J gave up 4 bases; unmatched junction bases: 5. The CDR3 is 13 amino acids. CDR3 amino acids: CSAGTGGNYEQYF. The CDR3 DNA is TGCAGTGCCGGGACAGGGGGAAATTACGAGCAGTACTTC.

This chain uses TRBV29-1 with TRBJ1-2; D remains ambiguous. Germline V gene sequence: CDR1 SQVTM, CDR2 ANQGSEA. Trimming shortened V by 7 bases and J by 0 bases, and 24 bases separated the two germline ends. The CDR3 length is 17 residues. CDR3 loop: CSARPSKSSNPNYGYTF. Written as DNA, the CDR3 is TGCAGCGCCCGACCATCAAAATCCAGTAACCCTAACTATGGCTACACCTTC.

The chain has TRBV6-1 and TRBJ2-1; no firm D call. Germline V gene lookup returns CDR1 MNHNS and CDR2 SASEGT. The CDR3 consists of 14 residues. Trimming shortened V by 3 bases and J by 8 bases, and 14 bases separated the two germline ends. The CDR3 DNA reads as TGTGCCAGCAGTGACCAGGCCGTGAGCTATGAGCAGTTCTTC. This translates into CASSDQAVSYEQFF.